This T cell receptor beta chain comes out of a study of cytomegalovirus exposure and HLA in healthy donors. Study outcomes and limitations: Earlier analysis looked at TCR beta V segments, and most were productive about 87% or about 30% of the time. Association of a missense DCLRE1C variant with TCR beta V- and J-gene trimming was reported in a later analysis.

PCR involved 60 Vbeta and 13 Jbeta primers. Sequencing was performed with immunoSEQ multiplex PCR; in TCRdb, only in-frame clones are kept and a portion is missing. The sample lists 90,000 to 150,000 clones, roughly four fifths seen once, with nearly 3% in the top ten. Per the germline V gene, CDR1 is LNHDA and CDR2 is SQIVND (reference sequence). V lost 0 bases and J 6 bases, leaving 12 bases between the germline ends. The CDR3 covers 15 residues. Note on this clone: Its target is not known.

Source material: PBMCs. The chain carries TRBV19 and TRBJ1-5, with D possibly being TRBD1 (6 bases). The sequence was collected from a woman in her forties in good health and CMV-seropositive. The CDR3, as DNA: TGTGCCAGTAGTATAGATGCCGTGGGGGCTCAGCCCCAGCATTTT. Protein product: CASSIDAVGAQPQHF.